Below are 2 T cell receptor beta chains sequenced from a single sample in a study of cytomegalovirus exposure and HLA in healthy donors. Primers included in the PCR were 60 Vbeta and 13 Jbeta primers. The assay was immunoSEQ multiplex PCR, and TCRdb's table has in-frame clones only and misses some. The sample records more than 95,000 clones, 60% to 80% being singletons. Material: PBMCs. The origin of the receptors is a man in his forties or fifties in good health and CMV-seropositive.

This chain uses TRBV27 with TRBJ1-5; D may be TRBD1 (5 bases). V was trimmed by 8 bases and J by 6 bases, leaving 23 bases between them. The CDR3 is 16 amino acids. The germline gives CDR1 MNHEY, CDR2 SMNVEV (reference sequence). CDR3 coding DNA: TGTGCCAGCTCGGGAAACGGGGGGATTGGTAGTCAGCCCCAGCATTTT. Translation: CASSGNGGIGSQPQHF.

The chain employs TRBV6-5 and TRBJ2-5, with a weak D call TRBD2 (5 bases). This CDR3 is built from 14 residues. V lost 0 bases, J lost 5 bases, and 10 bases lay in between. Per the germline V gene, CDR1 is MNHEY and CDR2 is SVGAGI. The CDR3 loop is CASSYSEAAETQYF. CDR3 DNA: TGTGCCAGCAGTTACTCGGAAGCGGCGGAGACCCAGTACTTC.